One and the same sample provided the 2 T cell receptor beta chains below, sequenced in a study of cytomegalovirus exposure and HLA in healthy donors. Primers for the PCR totalled 60 Vbeta and 13 Jbeta. Sequenced by immunoSEQ multiplex PCR; TCRdb stores in-frame clones only, minus some. The table records about 170,000 clones, about 85% of them present only once. The sequenced sample was PBMCs. Source of these receptors: a boy aged 2 to 9 in good health and CMV-seronegative.

In the case of this clone: Compared with germline, one end of the junction differs, possibly owing to a read error. The genes are TRBV7-6 and TRBJ2-2; D possibly corresponds to TRBD1 (6 bases). Germline V gives CDR1 SGHVS, CDR2 FNYEAQ. This CDR3 has 17 residues. The CDR3 spells CASSPGASTVNTRELFF. CDR3 bases: TGTGCCAGCAGCCCAGGGGCTTCGACAGTGAACACCAGGGAGCTGTTTTTT. The full variable domain, with the rest looked up from reference TRBV7-6 and TRBJ2-2, is GAGVSQSPRYKVTKRGQDVALRCDPISGHVSLYWYRQALGQGPEFLTYFNYEAQQDKSGLPNDRFSAERPEGSISTLTIQRTEQRDSAMYRCASSPGASTVNTRELFFGEGSRLTVL.

This sequence joins TRBV15 and TRBJ1-5; TRBD1 might be the D (5 bases). The V end lost 1 base, the J end lost 7 bases, and 11 bases lay between the germline ends. The CDR3 has 14 amino acids. From germline, CDR1 is LNHNV and CDR2 YYDKDF (reference sequence). As DNA, the CDR3 is TGTGCCACCAGCAGAGGATCCGGGGGACAGCCCCAGCATTTT. Protein sequence: CATSRGSGGQPQHF.